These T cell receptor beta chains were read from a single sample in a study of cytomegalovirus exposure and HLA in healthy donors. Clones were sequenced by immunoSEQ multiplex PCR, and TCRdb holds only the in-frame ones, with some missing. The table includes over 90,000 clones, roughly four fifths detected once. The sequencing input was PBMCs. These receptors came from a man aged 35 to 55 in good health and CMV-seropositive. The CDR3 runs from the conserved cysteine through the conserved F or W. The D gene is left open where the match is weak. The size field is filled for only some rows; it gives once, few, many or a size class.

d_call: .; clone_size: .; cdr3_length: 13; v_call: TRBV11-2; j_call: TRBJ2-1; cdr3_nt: TGTGCCAGCAGCACCCGAGGTAGCCATGAGCAGTTCTTC; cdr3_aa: CASSTRGSHEQFF
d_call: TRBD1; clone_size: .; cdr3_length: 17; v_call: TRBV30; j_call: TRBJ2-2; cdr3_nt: TGTGCCTGGAGTGCCCGGGACAGGGGGATTTGGTCCGGGGAGCTGTTTTTT; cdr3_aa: CAWSARDRGIWSGELFF
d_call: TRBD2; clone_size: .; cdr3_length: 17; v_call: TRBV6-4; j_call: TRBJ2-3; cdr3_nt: TGTGCCAGCAGTGACTCGCTAGAACTAGCGGTCACAGATACGCAGTATTTT; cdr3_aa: CASSDSLELAVTDTQYF
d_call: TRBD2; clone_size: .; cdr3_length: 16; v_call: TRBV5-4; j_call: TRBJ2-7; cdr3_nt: TGTGCCAGCAGCCGAGGGGCTCTAGCGGGGGCCTACGAGCAGTACTTC; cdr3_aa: CASSRGALAGAYEQYF
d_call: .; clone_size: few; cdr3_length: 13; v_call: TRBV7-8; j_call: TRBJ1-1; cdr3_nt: TGTGCCAGCAGCTTAGCGGATGGCTCGGGAGCTTTCTTT; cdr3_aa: CASSLADGSGAFF
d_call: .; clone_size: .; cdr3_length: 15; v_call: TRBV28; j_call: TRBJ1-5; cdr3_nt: TGTGCCAGCAGTACACGGACAGAGGGCCTAAAAGCCCAGCATTTT; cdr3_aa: CASSTRTEGLKAQHF
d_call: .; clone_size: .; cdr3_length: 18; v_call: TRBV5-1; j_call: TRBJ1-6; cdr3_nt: TGCGCCAGCAGCTCCCGGCCAGGGGAATCCACTTCGTATTCACCCCTCCACTTT; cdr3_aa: CASSSRPGESTSYSPLHF
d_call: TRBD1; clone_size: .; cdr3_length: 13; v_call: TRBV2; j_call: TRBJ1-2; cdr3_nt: TGTGCCAGCAGTGGGACAGGGGGCTTTGGCTACACCTTC; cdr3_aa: CASSGTGGFGYTF
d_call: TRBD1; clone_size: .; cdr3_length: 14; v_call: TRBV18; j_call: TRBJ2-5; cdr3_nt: TGTGCCAGCTCACCGGGACAGGGGGCGAAGACCCAGTACTTC; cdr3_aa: CASSPGQGAKTQYF
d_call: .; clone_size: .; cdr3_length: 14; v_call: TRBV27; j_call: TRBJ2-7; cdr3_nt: TGTGCCAGCAGTTTATTGGGGGGAGGCGCCGAGCAGTACTTC; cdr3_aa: CASSLLGGGAEQYF
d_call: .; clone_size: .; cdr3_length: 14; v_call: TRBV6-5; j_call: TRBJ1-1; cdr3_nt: TGTGCCAGCAGTCTCGGACTGGGGAACACTGAAGCTTTCTTT; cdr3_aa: CASSLGLGNTEAFF
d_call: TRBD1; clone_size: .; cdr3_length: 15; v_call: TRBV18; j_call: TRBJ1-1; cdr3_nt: TGTGCCAGCTCGGTAACAGGGGGCGGGAACACTGAAGCTTTCTTT; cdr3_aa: CASSVTGGGNTEAFF
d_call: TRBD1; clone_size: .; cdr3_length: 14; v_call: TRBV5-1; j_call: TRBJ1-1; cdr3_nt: TGCGCCAGCAGCGCGGACAGGAGCGGCACTGAAGCTTTCTTT; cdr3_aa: CASSADRSGTEAFF
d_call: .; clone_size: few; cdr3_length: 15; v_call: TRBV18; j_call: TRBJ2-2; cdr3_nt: TGTGCCAGCTCACCCAGGAACGGGAACACCGGGGAGCTGTTTTTT; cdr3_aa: CASSPRNGNTGELFF
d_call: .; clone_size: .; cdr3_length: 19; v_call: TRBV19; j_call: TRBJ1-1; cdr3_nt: TGTGCCAGTAGTATCCCCTCACTGGGGCAGGGTTCTTACCTCGGTGAAGCTTTCTTT; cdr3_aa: CASSIPSLGQGSYLGEAFF
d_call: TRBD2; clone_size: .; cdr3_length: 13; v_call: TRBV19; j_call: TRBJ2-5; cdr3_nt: TGTGCCAGTAGTGGGACTAGGCAAGAGACCCAGTACTTC; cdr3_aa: CASSGTRQETQYF